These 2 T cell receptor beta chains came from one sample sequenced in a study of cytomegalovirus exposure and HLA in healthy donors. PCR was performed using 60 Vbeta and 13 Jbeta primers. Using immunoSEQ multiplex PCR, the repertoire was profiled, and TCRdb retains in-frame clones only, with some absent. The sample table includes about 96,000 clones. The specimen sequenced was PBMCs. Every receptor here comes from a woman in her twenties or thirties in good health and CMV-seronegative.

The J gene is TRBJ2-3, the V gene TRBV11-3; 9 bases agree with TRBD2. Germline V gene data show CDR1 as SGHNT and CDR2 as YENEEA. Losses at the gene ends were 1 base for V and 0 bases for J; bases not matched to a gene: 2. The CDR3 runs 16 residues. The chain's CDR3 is CASSLGGGDSTDTQYF. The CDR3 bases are TGTGCCAGCAGCTTAGGCGGGGGGGATAGCACAGATACGCAGTATTTT.

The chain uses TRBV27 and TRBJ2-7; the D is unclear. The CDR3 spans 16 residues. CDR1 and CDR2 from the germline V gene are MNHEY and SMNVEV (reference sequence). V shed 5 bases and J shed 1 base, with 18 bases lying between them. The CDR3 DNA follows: TGTGCCAGCAGTCCCAGCCCCAGGCGCCAGTCCTACGAGCAGTACTTC. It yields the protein CASSPSPRRQSYEQYF.